The clone carrying this TCR beta chain was detected only a few times. Original handling: How many nucleated cells were present was estimated from reference gene primer amplification. Sequenced by immunoSEQ multiplex PCR; TCRdb stores in-frame clones only, minus some. That table supplies the V and J calls and clone size; D and trimming were determined from the DNA. The sample has more than 110,000 clones, about four fifths seen once. The sample originates from a study of blood T cell repertoires in COVID-19. Background on the study: Specimens from acute and convalescent COVID-19 originated in the United States, Italy and Spain. The analysed material was cDNA or gDNA that came from T cells, B-cell-depleted T cells, or PBMCs.

CDR1 and CDR2 (germline): SGHRS, YFSETQ. V lost 2 bases to trimming and J lost 3 bases, with 11 bases between them. CDR3 length equals 14 residues. The sequence came from a human donor in a cohort sampled during active COVID-19. Sequenced material: peripheral blood. The rearrangement uses TRBV5-1 and TRBJ1-2, with D unclear. The CDR3, as DNA: TGCGCCAGCAGCTTAAACTACCCGGACTATGGCTACACCTTC. This encodes CASSLNYPDYGYTF.